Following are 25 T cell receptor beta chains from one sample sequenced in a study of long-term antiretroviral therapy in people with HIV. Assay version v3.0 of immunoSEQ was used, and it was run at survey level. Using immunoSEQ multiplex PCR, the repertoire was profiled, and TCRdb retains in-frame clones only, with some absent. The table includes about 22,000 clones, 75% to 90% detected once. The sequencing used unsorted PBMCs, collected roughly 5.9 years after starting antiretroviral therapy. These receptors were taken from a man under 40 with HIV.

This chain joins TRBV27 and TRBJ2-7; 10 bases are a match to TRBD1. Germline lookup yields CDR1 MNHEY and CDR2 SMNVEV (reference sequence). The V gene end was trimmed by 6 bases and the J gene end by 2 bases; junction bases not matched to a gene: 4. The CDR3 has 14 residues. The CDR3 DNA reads TGTGCCAGCAGACCGGGACAGGGGCCCTACGAGCAGTACTTC. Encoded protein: CASRPGQGPYEQYF.

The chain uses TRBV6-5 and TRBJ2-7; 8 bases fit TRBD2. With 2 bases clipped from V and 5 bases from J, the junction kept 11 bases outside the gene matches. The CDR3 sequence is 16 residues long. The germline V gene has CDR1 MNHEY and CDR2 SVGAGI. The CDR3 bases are TGTGCCAGCAGTTACAGCTCTCGAGCGGGGGTGAACGAGCAGTACTTC. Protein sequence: CASSYSSRAGVNEQYF.

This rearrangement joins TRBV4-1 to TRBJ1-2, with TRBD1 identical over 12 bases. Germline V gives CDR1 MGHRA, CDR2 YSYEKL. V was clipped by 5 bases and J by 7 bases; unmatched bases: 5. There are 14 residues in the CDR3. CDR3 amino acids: CASSGRDRGLGYTF. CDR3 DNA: TGCGCCAGCAGCGGCCGGGACAGGGGGCTTGGCTACACCTTC.

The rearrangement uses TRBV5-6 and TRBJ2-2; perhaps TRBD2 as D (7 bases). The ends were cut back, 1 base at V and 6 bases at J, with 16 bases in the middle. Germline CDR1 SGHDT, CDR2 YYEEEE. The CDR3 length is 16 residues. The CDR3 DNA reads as TGTGCCAGCAGCTTGAGGGGGGGGGTCTCGTCCGGGGAGCTGTTTTTT. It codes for CASSLRGGVSSGELFF.

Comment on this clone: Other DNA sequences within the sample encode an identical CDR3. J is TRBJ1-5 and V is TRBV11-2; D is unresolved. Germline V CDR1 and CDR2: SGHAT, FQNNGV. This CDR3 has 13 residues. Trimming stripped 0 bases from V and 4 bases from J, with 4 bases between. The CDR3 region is CASSLDRNQPQHF. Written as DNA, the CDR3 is TGTGCCAGCAGCTTAGACAGAAATCAGCCCCAGCATTTT.

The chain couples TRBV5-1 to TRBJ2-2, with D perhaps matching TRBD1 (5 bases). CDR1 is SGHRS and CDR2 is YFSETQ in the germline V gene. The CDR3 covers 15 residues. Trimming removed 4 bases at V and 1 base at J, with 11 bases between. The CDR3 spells CASSHGRVNTGELFF. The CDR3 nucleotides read TGCGCCAGCAGCCACGGCAGGGTGAACACCGGGGAGCTGTTTTTT. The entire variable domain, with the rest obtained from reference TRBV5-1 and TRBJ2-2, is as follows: KAGVTQTPRYLIKTRGQQVTLSCSPISGHRSVSWYQQTPGQGLQFLFEYFSETQRNKGNFPGRFSGRQFSNSRSEMNVSTLELGDSALYLCASSHGRVNTGELFFGEGSRLTVL.

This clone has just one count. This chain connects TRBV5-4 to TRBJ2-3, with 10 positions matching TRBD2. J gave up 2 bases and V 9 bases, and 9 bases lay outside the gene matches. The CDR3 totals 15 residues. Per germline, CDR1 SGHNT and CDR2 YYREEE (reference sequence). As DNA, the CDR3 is TGTGCCACCTCTAGCGGGAGTTTTGCCACAGATACGCAGTATTTT. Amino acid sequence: CATSSGSFATDTQYF.

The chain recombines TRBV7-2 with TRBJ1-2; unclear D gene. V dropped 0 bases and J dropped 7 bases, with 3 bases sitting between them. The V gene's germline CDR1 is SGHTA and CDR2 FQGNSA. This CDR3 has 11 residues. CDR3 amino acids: CASSLARGYTF. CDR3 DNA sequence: TGTGCCAGCAGCTTAGCTCGTGGCTACACCTTC.

The CDR3 bases are TGTGCCAGCACGGTGGGAGGGGTTGGGGAGCAGTACTTC. Translating gives CASTVGGVGEQYF. The rearrangement uses TRBV6-5 and TRBJ2-7; 7 bases fit TRBD2. V lost 7 bases and J lost 7; bases outside the gene matches: 10. CDR3 length equals 13 residues. Germline CDR1 and CDR2: MNHEY and SVGAGI.

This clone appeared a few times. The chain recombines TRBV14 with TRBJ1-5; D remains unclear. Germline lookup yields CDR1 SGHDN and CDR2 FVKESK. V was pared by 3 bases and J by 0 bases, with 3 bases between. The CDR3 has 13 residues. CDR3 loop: CASSQYSNQPQHF. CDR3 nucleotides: TGTGCCAGCAGCCAGTATAGCAATCAGCCCCAGCATTTT.

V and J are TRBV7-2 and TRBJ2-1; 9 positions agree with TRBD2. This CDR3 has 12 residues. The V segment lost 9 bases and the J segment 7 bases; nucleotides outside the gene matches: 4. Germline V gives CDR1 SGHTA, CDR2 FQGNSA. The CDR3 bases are TGTGCCAGTCGCGGGAGGGGAAATGAGCAGTTCTTC. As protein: CASRGRGNEQFF. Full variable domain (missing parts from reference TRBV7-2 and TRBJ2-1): GAGVSQSPSNKVTEKGKDVELRCDPISGHTALYWYRQSLGQGLEFLIYFQGNSAPDKSGLPSDRFSAERTGGSVSTLTIQRTQQEDSAVYLCASRGRGNEQFFGPGTRLTVL.

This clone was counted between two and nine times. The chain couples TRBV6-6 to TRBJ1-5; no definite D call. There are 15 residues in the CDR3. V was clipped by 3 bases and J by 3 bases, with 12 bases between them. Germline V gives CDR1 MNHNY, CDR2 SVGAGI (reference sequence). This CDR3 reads CASSYRAGTNQPQHF. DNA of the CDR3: TGTGCCAGCAGTTATCGGGCAGGTACCAATCAGCCCCAGCATTTT.

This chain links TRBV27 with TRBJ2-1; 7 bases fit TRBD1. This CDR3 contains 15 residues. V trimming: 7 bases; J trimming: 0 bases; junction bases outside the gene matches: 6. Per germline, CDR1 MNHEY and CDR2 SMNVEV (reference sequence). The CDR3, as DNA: TGTGCCAGCATGCCGGGACAGAGCTCCTACAATGAGCAGTTCTTC. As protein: CASMPGQSSYNEQFF.

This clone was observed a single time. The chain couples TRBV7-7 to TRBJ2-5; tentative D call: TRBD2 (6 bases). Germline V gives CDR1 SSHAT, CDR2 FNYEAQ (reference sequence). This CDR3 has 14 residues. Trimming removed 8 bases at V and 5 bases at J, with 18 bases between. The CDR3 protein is CASQADFGGETQYF. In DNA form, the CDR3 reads TGTGCCAGCCAGGCTGATTTTGGGGGGGAGACCCAGTACTTC.

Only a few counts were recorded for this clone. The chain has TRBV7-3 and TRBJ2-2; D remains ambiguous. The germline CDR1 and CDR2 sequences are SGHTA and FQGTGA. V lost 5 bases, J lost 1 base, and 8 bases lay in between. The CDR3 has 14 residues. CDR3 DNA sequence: TGTGCCAGCAGCCCCCATGGGAACACCGGGGAGCTGTTTTTT. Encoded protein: CASSPHGNTGELFF.

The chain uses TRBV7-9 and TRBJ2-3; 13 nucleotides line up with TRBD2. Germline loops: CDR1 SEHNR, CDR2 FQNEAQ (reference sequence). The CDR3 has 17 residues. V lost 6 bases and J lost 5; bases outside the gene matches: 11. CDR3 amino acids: CASSFTGLAGVGDTQYF. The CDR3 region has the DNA TGTGCCAGCAGTTTTACCGGACTAGCGGGGGTTGGAGATACGCAGTATTTT.

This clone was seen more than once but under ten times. The CDR3 loop reads CASSPGSGRGNIQYF. The CDR3 DNA sequence: TGTGCCAGCTCACCAGGGAGCGGGAGAGGGAACATTCAGTACTTC. The chain has TRBV18 and TRBJ2-4, with 8 bases fitting TRBD2. Per the germline V gene, CDR1 is KGHSH and CDR2 is LQKENI. V shed 2 bases, J shed 7 bases, and the junction held 7 bases outside the gene matches. The CDR3 totals 15 residues. Variable domain in full (rest from reference TRBV18 and TRBJ2-4): NAGVMQNPRHLVRRRGQEARLRCSPMKGHSHVYWYRQLPEEGLKFMVYLQKENIIDESGMPKERFSAEFPKEGPSILRIQQVVRGDSAAYFCASSPGSGRGNIQYFGAGTRLSVL.

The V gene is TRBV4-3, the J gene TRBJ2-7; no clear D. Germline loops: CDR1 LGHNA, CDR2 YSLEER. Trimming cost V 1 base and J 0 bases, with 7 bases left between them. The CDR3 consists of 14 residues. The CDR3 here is CASSQGLGSYEQYF. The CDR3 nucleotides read TGCGCCAGCAGCCAAGGACTGGGCTCCTACGAGCAGTACTTC.

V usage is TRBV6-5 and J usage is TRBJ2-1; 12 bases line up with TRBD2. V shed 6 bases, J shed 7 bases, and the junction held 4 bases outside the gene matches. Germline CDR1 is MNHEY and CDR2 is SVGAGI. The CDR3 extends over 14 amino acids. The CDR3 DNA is TGTGCCAGCAGCGGACTAGCGGGAACGAATGAGCAGTTCTTC. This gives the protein CASSGLAGTNEQFF.

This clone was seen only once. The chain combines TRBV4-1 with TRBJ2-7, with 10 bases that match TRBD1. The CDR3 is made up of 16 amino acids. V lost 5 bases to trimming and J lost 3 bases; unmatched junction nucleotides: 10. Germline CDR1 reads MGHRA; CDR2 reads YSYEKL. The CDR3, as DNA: TGCGCCAGCAGCTCCACCGGGACAGGGGAAATCTACGAGCAGTACTTC. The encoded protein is CASSSTGTGEIYEQYF.

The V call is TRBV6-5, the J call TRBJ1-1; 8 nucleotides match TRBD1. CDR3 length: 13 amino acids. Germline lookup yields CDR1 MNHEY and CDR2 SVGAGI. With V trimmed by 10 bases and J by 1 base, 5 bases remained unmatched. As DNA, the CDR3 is TGTGCCACCTCAGGGGGCCCGAACACTGAAGCTTTCTTT. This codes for CATSGGPNTEAFF.

CDR3: CASSVSGGDIQYF. DNA of the CDR3: TGTGCCAGCAGCGTTTCAGGGGGCGACATTCAGTACTTC. The chain links TRBV9 to TRBJ2-4; TRBD1 matches at 8 bases. The CDR3 totals 13 residues. V lost 2 bases and J lost 8; bases outside the gene matches: 3. CDR1 is SGDLS and CDR2 is YYNGEE in the germline V gene.

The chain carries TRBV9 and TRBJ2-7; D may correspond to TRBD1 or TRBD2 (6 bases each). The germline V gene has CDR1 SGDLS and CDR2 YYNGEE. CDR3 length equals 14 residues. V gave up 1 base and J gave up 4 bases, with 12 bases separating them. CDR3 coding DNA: TGTGCCAGCAGCGTAAGGGGGGACTCTTACGAGCAGTACTTC. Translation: CASSVRGDSYEQYF.

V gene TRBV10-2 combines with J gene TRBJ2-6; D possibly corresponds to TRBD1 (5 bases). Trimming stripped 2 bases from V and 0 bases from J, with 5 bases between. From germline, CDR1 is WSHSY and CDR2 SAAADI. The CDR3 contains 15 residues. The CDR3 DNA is TGCGCCAGCAGTGAGAGGGGCTCTGGGGCCAACGTCCTGACTTTC. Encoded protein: CASSERGSGANVLTF.

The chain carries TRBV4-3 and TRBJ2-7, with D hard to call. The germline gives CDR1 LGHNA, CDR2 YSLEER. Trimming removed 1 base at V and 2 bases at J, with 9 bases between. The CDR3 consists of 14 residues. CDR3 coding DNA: TGCGCCAGCAGCCAAGGAGAGTGGACCTACGAGCAGTACTTC. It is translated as CASSQGEWTYEQYF.